This entry features one T cell receptor beta chain sequence. At one end, the junction sequence differs from germline, possibly due to a read error. The source of the sample is a study of blood T cell repertoires in COVID-19. Study summary: Nucleic acid was either cDNA or gDNA, and it came from T cells, B-cell-depleted T cells, or PBMCs.

The repertoire was sequenced with immunoSEQ multiplex PCR; TCRdb's copy has only in-frame clones and lacks some. The sample includes about 260,000 clones, 70% to 90% seen only once; the top ten take over 0.75%. Individuals in the exposed group had encountered a COVID-19 case within 2 weeks preceding study entry. Germline-derived CDR1 and CDR2 are SGHRS and YFSETQ. This CDR3 region has 15 residues. Sequences were obtained from PBMCs or T cells enriched from blood (not recorded which). The chain recombines TRBV5-1 with TRBJ2-7; 10 bases map to TRBD1. This TCR derives from a man between 45 and 60 years old who had been exposed to COVID-19. The CDR3 loop is CASSLERAGQGPSNF. The DNA for the CDR3 is TGCGCCAGCAGCTTGGAGAGGGCGGGACAGGGGCCCTCGAACTTC.